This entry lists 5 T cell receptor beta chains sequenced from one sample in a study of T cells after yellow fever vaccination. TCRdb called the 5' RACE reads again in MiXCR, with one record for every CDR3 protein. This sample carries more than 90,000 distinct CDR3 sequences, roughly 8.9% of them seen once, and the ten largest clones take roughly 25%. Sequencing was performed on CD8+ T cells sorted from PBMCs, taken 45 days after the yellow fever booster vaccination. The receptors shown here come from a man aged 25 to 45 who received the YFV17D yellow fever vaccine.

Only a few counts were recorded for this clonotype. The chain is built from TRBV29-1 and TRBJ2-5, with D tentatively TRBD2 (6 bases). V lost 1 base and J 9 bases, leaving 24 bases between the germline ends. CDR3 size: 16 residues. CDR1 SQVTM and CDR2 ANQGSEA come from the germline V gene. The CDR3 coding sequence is TGCAGCGTTGAAGTTTTCGGGGACTCCCGCCGAGTGTCCCAGTACTTC. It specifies CSVEVFGDSRRVSQYF.

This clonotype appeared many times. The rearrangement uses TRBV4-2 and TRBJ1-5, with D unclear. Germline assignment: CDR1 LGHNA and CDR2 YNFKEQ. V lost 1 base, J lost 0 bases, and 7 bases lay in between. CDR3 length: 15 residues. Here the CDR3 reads CASSQAEHSNQPQHF. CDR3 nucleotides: TGTGCCAGCAGCCAAGCCGAACATAGCAATCAGCCCCAGCATTTT.

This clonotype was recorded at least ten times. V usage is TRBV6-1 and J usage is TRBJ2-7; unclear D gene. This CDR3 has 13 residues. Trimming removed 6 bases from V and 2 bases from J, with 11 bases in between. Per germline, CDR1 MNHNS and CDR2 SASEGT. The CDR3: CASRDTDTYEQYF. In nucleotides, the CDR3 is TGTGCCAGCAGAGACACTGATACCTACGAGCAGTACTTC.

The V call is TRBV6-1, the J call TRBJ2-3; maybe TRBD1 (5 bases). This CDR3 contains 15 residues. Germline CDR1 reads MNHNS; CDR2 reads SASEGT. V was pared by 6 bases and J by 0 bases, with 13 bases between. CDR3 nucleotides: TGTGCCAGCAGCGCGACAGCTTCTAGCACAGATACGCAGTATTTT. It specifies CASSATASSTDTQYF.

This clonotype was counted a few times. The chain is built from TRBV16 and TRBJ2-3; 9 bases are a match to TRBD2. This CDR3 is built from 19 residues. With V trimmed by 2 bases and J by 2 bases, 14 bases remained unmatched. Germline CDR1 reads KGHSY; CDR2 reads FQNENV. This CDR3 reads CASSQGLAQSRGHTDTQYF. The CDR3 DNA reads TGTGCCAGCAGCCAAGGACTAGCGCAAAGCCGGGGACACACAGATACGCAGTATTTT.